This paragraph reports one TCR beta chain. Its antigen is not identified. These data originate in a study of STAT5B mutations in CD4+ large granular lymphocyte leukemia. V shed 7 bases and J shed 1 base, with 14 bases lying between them. Per germline, CDR1 MGHDK and CDR2 SYGVNS. The CDR3 totals 14 residues. Points from the study as a whole: No patients shared main leukemic clonotypes, though roughly 27% appeared at low frequency elsewhere. TRBV06-family usage was enriched in top patient clones (8/27) versus controls (2/35).

TCRdb's copy holds only in-frame clones and misses some; the assay was immunoSEQ multiplex PCR. The sample has tens of thousands of clones, under 80% seen once. This TCR derives from a human donor in good health. The sequencing input was CD4+ T cells from blood buffy coats. The chain links TRBV25-1 to TRBJ2-7; D ambiguous. This CDR3 reads CASTGFSGSYEQYF. In nucleotides, the CDR3 is TGTGCCAGCACCGGATTTAGTGGGTCCTACGAGCAGTACTTC.